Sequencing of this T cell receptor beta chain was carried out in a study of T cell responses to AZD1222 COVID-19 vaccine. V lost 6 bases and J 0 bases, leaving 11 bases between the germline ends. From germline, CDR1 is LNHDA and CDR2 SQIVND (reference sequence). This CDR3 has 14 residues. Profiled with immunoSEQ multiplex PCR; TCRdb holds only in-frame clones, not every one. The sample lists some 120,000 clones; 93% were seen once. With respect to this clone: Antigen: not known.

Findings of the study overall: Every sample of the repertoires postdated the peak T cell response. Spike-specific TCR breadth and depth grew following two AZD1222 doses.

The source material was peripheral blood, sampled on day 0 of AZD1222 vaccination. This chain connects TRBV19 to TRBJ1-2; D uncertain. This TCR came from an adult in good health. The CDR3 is CASSFRTSNYGYTF. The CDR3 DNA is TGTGCCAGTAGCTTCCGGACTTCTAACTATGGCTACACCTTC.